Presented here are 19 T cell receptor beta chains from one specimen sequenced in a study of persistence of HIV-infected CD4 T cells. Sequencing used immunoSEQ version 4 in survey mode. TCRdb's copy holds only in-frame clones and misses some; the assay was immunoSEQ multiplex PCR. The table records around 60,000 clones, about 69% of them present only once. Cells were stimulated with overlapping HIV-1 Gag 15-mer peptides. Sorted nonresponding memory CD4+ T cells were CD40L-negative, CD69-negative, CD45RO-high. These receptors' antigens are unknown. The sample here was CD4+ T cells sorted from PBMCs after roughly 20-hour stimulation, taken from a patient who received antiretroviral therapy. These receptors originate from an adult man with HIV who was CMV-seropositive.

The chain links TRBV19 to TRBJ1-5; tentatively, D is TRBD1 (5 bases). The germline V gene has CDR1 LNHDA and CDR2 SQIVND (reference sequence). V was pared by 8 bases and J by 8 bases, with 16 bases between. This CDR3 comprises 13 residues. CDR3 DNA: TGTGCCAGTTCCGGGGCCGGTATGGAGCCCCAGCATTTT. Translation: CASSGAGMEPQHF.

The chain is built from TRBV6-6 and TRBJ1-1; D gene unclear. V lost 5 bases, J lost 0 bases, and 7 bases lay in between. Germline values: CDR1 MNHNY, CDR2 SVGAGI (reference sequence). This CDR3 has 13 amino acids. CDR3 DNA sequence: TGTGCCAGCAGTCCCGGCCTGAACACTGAAGCTTTCTTT. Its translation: CASSPGLNTEAFF.

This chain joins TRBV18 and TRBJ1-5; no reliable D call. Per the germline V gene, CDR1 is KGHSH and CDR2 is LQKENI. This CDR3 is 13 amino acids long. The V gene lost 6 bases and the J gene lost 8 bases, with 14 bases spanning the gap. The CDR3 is CASSTTPQEPQHF. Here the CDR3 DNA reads TGTGCCAGCTCGACCACCCCCCAAGAGCCCCAGCATTTT.

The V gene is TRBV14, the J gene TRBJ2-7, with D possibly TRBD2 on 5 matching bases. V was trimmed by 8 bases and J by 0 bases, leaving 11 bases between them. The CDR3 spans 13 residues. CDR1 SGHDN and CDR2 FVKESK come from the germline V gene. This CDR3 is CASSRESSYEQYF. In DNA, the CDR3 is TGTGCCAGCTCAAGGGAGAGCTCCTACGAGCAGTACTTC.

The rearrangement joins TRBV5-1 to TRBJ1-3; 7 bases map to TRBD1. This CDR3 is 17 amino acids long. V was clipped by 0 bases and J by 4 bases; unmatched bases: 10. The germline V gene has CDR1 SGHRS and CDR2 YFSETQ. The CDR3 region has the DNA TGCGCCAGCAGCTTGGGCCCGGACAGGAATTACGGAAACACCATATATTTT. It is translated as CASSLGPDRNYGNTIYF.

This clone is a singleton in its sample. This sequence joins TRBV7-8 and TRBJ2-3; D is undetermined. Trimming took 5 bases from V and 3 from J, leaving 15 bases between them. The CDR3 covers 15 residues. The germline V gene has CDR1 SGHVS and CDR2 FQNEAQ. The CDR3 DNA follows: TGTGCCAGCAGCCCTCTCGCGCAAAGGACAGATACGCAGTATTTT. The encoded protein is CASSPLAQRTDTQYF.

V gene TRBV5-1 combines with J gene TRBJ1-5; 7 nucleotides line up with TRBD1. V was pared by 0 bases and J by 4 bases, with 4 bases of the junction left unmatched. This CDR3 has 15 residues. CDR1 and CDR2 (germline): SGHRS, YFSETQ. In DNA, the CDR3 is TGCGCCAGCAGCTTGGGAGGGGGCGCAAATCAGCCCCAGCATTTT. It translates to CASSLGGGANQPQHF. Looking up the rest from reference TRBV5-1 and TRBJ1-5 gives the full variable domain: KAGVTQTPRYLIKTRGQQVTLSCSPISGHRSVSWYQQTPGQGLQFLFEYFSETQRNKGNFPGRFSGRQFSNSRSEMNVSTLELGDSALYLCASSLGGGANQPQHFGDGTRLSIL.

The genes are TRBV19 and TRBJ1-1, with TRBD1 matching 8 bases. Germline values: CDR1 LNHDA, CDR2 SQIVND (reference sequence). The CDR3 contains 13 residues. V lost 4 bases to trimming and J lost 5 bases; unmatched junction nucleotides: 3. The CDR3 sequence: CASSTGGRTEAFF. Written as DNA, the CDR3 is TGTGCCAGTAGTACAGGGGGCCGGACTGAAGCTTTCTTT.

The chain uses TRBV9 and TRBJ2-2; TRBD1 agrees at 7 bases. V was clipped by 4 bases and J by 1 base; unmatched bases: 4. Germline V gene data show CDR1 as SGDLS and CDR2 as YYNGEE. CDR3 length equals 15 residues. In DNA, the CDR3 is TGTGCCAGCAGCCCCCGGGACAGGAACACCGGGGAGCTGTTTTTT. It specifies CASSPRDRNTGELFF.

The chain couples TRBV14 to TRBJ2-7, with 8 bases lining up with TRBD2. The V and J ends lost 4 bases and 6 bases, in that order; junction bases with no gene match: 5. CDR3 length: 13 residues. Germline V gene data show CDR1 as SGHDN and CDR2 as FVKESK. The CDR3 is CASSRGRGGEQYF. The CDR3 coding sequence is TGTGCCAGCAGCCGGGGACGGGGGGGCGAGCAGTACTTC.

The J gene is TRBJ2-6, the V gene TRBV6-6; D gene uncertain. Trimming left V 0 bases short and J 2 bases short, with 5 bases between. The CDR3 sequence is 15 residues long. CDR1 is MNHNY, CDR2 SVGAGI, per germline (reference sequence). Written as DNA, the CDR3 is TGTGCCAGCAGTTACTCGACACCTGGGGCCAACGTCCTGACTTTC. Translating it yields CASSYSTPGANVLTF.

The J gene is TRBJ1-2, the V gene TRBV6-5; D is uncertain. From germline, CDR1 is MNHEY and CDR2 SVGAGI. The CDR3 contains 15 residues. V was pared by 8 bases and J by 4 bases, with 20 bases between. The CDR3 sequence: CASSNGGQRTYGYTF. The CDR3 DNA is TGTGCCAGCTCCAACGGTGGGCAGAGGACCTATGGCTACACCTTC.

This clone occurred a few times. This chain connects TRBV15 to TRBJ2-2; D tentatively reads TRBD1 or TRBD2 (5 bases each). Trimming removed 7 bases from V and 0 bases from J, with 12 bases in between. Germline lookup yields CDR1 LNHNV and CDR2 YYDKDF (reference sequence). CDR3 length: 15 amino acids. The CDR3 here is CATTVGTANTGELFF. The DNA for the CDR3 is TGTGCCACCACCGTGGGGACGGCGAACACCGGGGAGCTGTTTTTT.

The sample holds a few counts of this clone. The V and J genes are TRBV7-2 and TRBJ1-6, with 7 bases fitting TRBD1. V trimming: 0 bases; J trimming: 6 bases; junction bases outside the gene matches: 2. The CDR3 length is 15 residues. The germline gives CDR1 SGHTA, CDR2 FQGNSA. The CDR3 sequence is CASSLAGQINSPLHF. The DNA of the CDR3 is TGTGCCAGCAGCTTAGCGGGACAGATTAATTCACCCCTCCACTTT. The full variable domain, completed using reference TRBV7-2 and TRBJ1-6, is GAGVSQSPSNKVTEKGKDVELRCDPISGHTALYWYRQSLGQGLEFLIYFQGNSAPDKSGLPSDRFSAERTGGSVSTLTIQRTQQEDSAVYLCASSLAGQINSPLHFGNGTRLTVT.

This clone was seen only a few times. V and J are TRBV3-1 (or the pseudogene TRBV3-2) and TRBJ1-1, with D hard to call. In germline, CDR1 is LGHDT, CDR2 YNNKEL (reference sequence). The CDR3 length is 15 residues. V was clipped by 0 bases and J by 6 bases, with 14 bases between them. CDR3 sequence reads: CASSQDGRIKAEAFF. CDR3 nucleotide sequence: TGTGCCAGCAGCCAAGACGGACGGATCAAGGCTGAAGCTTTCTTT.

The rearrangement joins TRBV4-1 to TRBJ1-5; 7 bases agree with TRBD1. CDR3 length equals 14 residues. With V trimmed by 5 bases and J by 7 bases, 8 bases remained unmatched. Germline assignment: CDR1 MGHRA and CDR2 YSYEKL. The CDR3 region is CASSSWTGGQPQHF. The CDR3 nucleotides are TGCGCCAGCAGCTCCTGGACAGGAGGGCAGCCCCAGCATTTT.

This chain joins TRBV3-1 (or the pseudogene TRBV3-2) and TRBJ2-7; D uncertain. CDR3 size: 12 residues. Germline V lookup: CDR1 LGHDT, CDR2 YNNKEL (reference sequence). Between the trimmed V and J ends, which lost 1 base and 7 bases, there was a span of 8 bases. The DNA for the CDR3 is TGTGCCAGCAGCCAAGGTTTACAGGAGCAGTACTTC. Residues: CASSQGLQEQYF.

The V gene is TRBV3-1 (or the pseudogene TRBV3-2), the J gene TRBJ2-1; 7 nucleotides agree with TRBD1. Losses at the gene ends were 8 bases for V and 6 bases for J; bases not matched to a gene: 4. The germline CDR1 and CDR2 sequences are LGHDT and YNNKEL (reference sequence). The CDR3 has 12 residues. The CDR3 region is CASVSGGNEQFF. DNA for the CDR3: TGTGCCAGCGTATCAGGGGGCAATGAGCAGTTCTTC.

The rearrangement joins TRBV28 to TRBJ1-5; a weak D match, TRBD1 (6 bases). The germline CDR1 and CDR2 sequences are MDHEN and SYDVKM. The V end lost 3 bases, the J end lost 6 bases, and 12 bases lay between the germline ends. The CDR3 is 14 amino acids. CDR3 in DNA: TGTGCCAGCAGTTTCAGCACAGGGAGTCAGCCCCAGCATTTT. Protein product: CASSFSTGSQPQHF. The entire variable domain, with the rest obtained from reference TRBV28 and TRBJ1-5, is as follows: DVKVTQSSRYLVKRTGEKVFLECVQDMDHENMFWYRQDPGLGLRLIYFSYDVKMKEKGDIPEGYSVSREKKERFSLILESASTNQTSMYLCASSFSTGSQPQHFGDGTRLSIL.